This TCR beta chain was captured by sequencing in a study of T-cell memory formation after mild COVID-19. TCRdb ran MiXCR on the 5' RACE reads and lists one entry per CDR3 protein. This table has approximately 400,000 distinct CDR3 sequences, roughly 18% appearing once. This clonotype occurred once. The junction shows a germline mismatch at one end, possibly a read error. The CDR3 loop spans 11 amino acids. Germline V CDR1 and CDR2: SEHNR, FQNEAQ (reference sequence). The chain employs TRBV7-9 and TRBJ2-3; TRBD1 might be the D (5 bases). This clonotype was obtained from a man aged 18 to 30 who had mild COVID-19 (a few samples of this study predate the infection). Cell type and time point are not known. Sequenced sample: PBMCs or a T cell subset sorted from them (not recorded which). The DNA for the CDR3 is TGTGCCAGCAGCTTTGACAGCAGTTTCCTTTTT. Its protein is CASSFDSSFLF.